This T cell receptor (beta chain) is drawn from a study of post-analysis software for immune sequencing data. About the study: Included among the disease courses, which were recorded for the cohort, were relapsing-remitting, secondary progressive and progressive-relapsing multiple sclerosis.

CDR1 and CDR2 (germline): MRHNA, SNTAGT. This CDR3 has 14 residues. The V segment lost 6 bases and the J segment 5 bases; nucleotides outside the gene matches: 5. Findings and limits, study-wide: Patients used about 5 TRBV segments, including TRBV5-6, TRBV5-1 and TRBV20-1, more often than controls. Same-batch preparations were strongly co-clustered by F measure. Compared with controls, patients showed significantly lower normalized Chao1 diversity.

Sequencing libraries made from TCR beta cDNA carried unique molecular identifiers. The T cell input of roughly 1 to 11 million gave roughly 0.5 million cDNA molecules. Using its own MiXCR run on the PCR reads, TCRdb lists one record per CDR3 protein. The sample holds hundreds of thousands of distinct CDR3 sequences, about 60% seen once. This clonotype was seen just once. Antigen unknown. This chain links TRBV6-4 with TRBJ2-1; the match to TRBD1 covers 9 bases. This receptor was obtained from a girl aged 2 to 9 with multiple sclerosis. Source material: blood. The DNA of the CDR3 is TGTGCCAGCAGCCGGGACAGGGTTAACAATGAGCAGTTCTTC. Residues: CASSRDRVNNEQFF.